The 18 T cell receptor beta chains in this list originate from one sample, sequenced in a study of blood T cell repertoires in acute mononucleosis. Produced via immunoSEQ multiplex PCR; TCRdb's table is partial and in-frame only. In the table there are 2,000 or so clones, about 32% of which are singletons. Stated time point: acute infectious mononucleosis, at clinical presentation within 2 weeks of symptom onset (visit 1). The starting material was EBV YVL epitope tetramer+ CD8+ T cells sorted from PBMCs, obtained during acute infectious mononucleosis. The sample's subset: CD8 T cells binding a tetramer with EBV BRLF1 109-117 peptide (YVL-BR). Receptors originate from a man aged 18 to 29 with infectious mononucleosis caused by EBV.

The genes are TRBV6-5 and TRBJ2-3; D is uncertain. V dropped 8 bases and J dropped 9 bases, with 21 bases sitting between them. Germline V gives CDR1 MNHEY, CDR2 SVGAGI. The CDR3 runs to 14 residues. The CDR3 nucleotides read TGTGCCAGCCGCCTGCTTGGGTCAGCGTCGACGCAGTATTTT. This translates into CASRLLGSASTQYF.

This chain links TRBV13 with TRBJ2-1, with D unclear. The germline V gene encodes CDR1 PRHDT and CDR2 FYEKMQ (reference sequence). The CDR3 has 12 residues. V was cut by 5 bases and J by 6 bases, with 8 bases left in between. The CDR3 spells CASSLFSNEQFF. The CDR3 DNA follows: TGTGCCAGCAGCCTATTTTCCAATGAGCAGTTCTTC.

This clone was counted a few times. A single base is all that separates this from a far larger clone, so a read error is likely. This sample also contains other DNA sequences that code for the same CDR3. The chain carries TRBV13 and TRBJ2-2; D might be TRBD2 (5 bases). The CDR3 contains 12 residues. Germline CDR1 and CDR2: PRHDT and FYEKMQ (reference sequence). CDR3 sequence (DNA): TGTGCCAGCAGACAAACGTCCGGGGAGCTGGTTTTT. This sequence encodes CASRQTSGELVF. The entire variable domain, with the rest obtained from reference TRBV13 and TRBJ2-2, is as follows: AAGVIQSPRHLIKEKRETATLKCYPIPRHDTVYWYQQGPGQDPQFLISFYEKMQSDKGSIPDRFSAQQFSDYHSELNMSSLELGDSALYFCASRQTSGELVFGEGSRLTVL.

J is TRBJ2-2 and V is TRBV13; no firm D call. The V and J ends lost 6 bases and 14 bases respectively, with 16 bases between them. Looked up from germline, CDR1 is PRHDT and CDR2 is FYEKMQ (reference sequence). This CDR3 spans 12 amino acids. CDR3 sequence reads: CASRQTSGDLFF. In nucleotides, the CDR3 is TGTGCCAGCAGACAAACGTCCGGTGATCTGTTTTTT.

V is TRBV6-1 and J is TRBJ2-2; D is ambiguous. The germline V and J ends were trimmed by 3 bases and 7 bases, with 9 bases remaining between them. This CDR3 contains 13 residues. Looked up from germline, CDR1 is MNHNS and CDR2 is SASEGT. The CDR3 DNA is TGTGCCAGCAGTGACACGTTTATCGGGGAGCTGTTTTTT. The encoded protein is CASSDTFIGELFF.

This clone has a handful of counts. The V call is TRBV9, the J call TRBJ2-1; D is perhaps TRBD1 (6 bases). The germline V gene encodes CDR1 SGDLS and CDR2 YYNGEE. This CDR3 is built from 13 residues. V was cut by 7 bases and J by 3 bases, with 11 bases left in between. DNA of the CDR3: TGTGCCAGCGCCGGGACACTCTACAATGAGCAGTTCTTC. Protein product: CASAGTLYNEQFF.

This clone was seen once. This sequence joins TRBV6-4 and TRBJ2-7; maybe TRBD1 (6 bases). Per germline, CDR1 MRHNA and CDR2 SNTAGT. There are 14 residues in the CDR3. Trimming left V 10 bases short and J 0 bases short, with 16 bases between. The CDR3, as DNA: TGTGCCATCAGGGCCGGGGACACCTCCTACGAGCAGTACTTC. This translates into CAIRAGDTSYEQYF.

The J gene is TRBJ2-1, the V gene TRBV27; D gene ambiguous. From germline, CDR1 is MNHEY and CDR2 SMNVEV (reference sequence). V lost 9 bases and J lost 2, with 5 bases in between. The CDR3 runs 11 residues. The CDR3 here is CASTAYNEQFF. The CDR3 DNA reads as TGTGCCAGTACGGCCTACAATGAGCAGTTCTTC.

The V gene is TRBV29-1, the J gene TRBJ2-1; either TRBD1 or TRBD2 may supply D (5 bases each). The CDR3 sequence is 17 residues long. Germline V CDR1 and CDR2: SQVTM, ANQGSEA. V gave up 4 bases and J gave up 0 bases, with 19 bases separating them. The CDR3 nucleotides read TGCAGCGTTGGTGGCACGTCAGGGAGCTACTCCTACAATGAGCAGTTCTTC. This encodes CSVGGTSGSYSYNEQFF.

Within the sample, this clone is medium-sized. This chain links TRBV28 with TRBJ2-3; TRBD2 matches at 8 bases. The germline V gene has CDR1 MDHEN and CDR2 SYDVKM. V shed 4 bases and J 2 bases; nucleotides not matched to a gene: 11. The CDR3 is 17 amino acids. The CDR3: CASSSSTSEAFTDTQYF. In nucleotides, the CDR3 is TGTGCCAGCAGTTCATCGACTAGCGAGGCCTTCACAGATACGCAGTATTTT. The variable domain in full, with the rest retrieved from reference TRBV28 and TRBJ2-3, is DVKVTQSSRYLVKRTGEKVFLECVQDMDHENMFWYRQDPGLGLRLIYFSYDVKMKEKGDIPEGYSVSREKKERFSLILESASTNQTSMYLCASSSSTSEAFTDTQYFGPGTRLTVL.

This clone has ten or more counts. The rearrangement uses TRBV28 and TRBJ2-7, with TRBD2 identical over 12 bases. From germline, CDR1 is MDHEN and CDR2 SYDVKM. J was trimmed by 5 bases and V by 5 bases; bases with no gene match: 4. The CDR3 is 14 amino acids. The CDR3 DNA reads TGTGCCAGCAGTGGACTAGCGGGAAAGGACGAGCAGTACTTC. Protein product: CASSGLAGKDEQYF.

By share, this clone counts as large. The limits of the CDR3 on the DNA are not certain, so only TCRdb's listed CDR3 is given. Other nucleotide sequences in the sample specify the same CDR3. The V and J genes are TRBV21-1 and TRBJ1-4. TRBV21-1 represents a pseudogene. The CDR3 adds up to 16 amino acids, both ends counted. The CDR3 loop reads CASSKARLQLMKNCFF.

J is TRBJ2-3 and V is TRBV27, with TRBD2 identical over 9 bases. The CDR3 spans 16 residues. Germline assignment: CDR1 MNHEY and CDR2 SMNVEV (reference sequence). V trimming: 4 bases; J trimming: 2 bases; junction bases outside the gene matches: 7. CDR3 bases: TGTGCCAGCAGTTGGACTAGCGAGGCCTTCACAGATACGCAGTATTTT. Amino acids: CASSWTSEAFTDTQYF.

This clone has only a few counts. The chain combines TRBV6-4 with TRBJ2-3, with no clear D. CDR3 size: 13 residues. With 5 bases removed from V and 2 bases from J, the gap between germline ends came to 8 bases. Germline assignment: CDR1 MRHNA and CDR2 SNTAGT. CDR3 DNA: TGTGCCAGCAGTCCCGCTCCCACAGATACGCAGTATTTT. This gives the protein CASSPAPTDTQYF.

This chain's CDR3 is CASSALLGSASTQYF. In nucleotides, the CDR3 is TGTGCCAGCAGTGCCCTACTTGGGTCAGCGTCGACGCAGTATTTT. The rearrangement joins TRBV14 to TRBJ2-3; D remains unclear. The CDR3 sequence is 15 residues long. Germline V gives CDR1 SGHDN, CDR2 FVKESK. Trimming stripped 6 bases from V and 9 bases from J, with 22 bases between.

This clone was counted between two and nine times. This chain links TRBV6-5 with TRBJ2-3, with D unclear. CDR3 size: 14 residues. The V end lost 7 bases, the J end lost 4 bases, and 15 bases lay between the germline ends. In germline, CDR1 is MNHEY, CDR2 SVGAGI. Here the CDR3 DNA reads TGTGCCAGCATCGCGTTCGTTGGCCCAGATACGCAGTATTTT. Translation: CASIAFVGPDTQYF.

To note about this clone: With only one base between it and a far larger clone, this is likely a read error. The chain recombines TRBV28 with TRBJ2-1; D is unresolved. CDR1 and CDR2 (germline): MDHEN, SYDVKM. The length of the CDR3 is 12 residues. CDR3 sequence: CAISLYSSEQFF. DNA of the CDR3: TGTGCCATCAGTTTATATTCCAGTGAGCAGTTCTTC. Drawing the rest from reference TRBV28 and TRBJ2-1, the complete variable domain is DVKVTQSSRYLVKRTGEKVFLECVQDMDHENMFWYRQDPGLGLRLIYFSYDVKMKEKGDIPEGYSVSREKKERFSLILESASTNQTSMYLCAISLYSSEQFFGPGTRLTVL.

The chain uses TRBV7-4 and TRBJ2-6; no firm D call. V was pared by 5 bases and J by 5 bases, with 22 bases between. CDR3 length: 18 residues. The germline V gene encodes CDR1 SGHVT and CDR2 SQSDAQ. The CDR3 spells CASSGARSSQSRANVLTF. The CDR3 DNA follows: TGTGCCAGCAGCGGTGCTCGCAGCTCACAAAGTCGGGCCAACGTCCTGACTTTC.